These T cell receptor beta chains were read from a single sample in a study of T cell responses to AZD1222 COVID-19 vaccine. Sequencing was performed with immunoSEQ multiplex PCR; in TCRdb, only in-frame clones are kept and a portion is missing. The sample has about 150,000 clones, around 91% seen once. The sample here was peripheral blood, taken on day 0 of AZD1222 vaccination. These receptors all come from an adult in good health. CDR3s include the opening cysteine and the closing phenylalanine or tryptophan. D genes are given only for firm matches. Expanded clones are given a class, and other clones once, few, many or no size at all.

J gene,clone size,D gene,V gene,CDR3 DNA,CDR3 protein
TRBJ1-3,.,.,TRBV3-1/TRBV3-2,TGTGCCAGCAGCCAAGCGGCAGGCTCTGGAAACACCATATATTTT,CASSQAAGSGNTIYF
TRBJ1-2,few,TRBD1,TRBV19,TGTGCCAGTAGTAGAGACAGGGGGCTCGACTATGGCTACACCTTC,CASSRDRGLDYGYTF
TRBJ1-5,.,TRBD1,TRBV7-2,TGTGCCAGCAGCTTCGGAGGGGGCCAGCCCCAGCATTTT,CASSFGGGQPQHF
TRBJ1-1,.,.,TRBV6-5,TGTGCCAGCAGTCCAGACGGCATGAACACTGAAGCTTTCTTT,CASSPDGMNTEAFF
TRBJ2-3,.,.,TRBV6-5,TGTGCCAGCAGTTACGAACGGAGCCTACGCGATACGCAGTATTTT,CASSYERSLRDTQYF
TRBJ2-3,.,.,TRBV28,TGTGCCAGCAGTCCCCAGGGACGGGTTTTATTGGGAGATACGCAGTATTTT,CASSPQGRVLLGDTQYF
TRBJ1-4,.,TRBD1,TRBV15,TGTGCCACCAGCAGCCGGGACAGAGCTAATGAAAAACTGTTTTTT,CATSSRDRANEKLFF
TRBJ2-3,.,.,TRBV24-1,TGTGCCACCAGTGATCCCGCTTACAAGATCGGCACAGATACGCAGTATTTT,CATSDPAYKIGTDTQYF
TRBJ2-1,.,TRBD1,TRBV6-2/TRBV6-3,TGTGCCAGCAGTTACCCCCGACAGGGGAAGGGGAATGAGCAGTTCTTC,CASSYPRQGKGNEQFF
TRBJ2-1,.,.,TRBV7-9,TGTGCCAGCAGCTCCAGGCCTTTATACAATGAGCAGTTCTTC,CASSSRPLYNEQFF
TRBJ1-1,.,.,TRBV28,TGTGCCAGCAGTTTCAACATGAACACTGAAGCTTTCTTT,CASSFNMNTEAFF
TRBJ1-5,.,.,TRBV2,TGTGCCAGCAGTGTCTCGGGTACGGGCAATCAGCCCCAGCATTTT,CASSVSGTGNQPQHF
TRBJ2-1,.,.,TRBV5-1,TGCGCCAGCAGCCTGGGGGTTGAGGTCAGCTCCTACAATGAGCAGTTCTTC,CASSLGVEVSSYNEQFF
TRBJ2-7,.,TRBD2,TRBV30,TGTGCCTGGAGTTATGGTAGCGGGAGAAGTTGGTCCTACGAGCAGTACTTC,CAWSYGSGRSWSYEQYF
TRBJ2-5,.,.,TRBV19,TGTGCCAGTACGGAGAGAGGAAAAGAGACCCAGTACTTC,CASTERGKETQYF
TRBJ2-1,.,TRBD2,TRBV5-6,TGTGCCAGCGAGGGCCTGATGGCGGGAGGGGTCCACAATGAGCAGTTCTTC,CASEGLMAGGVHNEQFF
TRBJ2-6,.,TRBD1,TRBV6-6,TGTGCCAGCAGTCGGGACAGGTCGACGTCTGGGGCCAACGTCCTGACTTTC,CASSRDRSTSGANVLTF
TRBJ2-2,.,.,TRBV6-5,TGTGCCAGCAGTTACGTTGCCGGCCTACTCACCGGGGAGCTGTTTTTT,CASSYVAGLLTGELFF
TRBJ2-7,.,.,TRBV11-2,TGTGCCAGCAGCCCCGGCGGGGCGAAGTACGAGCAGTACTTC,CASSPGGAKYEQYF
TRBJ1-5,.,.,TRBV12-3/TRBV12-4,TGTGCCAGCAGTCCCCGCCGTAATCAGCCCCAGCATTTT,CASSPRRNQPQHF
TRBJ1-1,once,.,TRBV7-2,TGTGCCAGCAGCGTAGATGGGAACACTGAAGCTTTCTTT,CASSVDGNTEAFF
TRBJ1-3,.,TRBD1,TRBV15,TGTGCCACCAGGACAGGGTTAACTGGAAACACCATATATTTT,CATRTGLTGNTIYF
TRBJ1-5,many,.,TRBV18,TGTGCCAGCTCCCCGAAGGCCTCGGCAGGGCAGCCCCAGCATTTT,CASSPKASAGQPQHF
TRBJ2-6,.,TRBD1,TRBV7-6,TGTGCCAGCAGCTTTGGAAAGGGACAGGGGTACTCTGGGGCCAACGTCCTGACTTTC,CASSFGKGQGYSGANVLTF
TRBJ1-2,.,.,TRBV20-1,TGCAGTGCTAGAGCCTATGGCTACACCTTC,CSARAYGYTF
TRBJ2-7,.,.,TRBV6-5,TGTGCCAGCAGTTTGGGTCAGAACCACGAGCAGTACTTC,CASSLGQNHEQYF
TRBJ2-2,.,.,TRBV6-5,TGTGCCAGCAGCCCAGGGGTTGCTGGGGAGCTGTTTTTT,CASSPGVAGELFF
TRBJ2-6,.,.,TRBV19,TGTGCCAGTATGATGGAAAGCCGCTCTGGGGCCAACGTCCTGACTTTC,CASMMESRSGANVLTF
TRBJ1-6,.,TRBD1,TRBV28,TGTGCCAGCAGTTTGTCGGCAGGGGGTAATTCACCCCTCCACTTT,CASSLSAGGNSPLHF
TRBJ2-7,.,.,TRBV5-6,TGTGCCAGCAGCTGGGCAGGGGAACTCGAGCAGTACTTC,CASSWAGELEQYF
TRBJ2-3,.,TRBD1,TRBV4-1,TGCGCCAGCAGCCAAGGAAGACAGGGGACGGATACGCAGTATTTT,CASSQGRQGTDTQYF
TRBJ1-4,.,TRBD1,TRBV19,TGTGCCAGTAGCCTCCGCAGGGGGCAGGGAAAACTGTTTTTT,CASSLRRGQGKLFF
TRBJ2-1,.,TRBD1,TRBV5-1,TGCGCCAGCAGCTTGAAGGCCGGGACAGGAGCATTAAATGAGCAGTTCTTC,CASSLKAGTGALNEQFF
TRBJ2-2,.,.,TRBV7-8,TGTGCCAGCAGCTTATATTTAAGCACCGGGGAGCTGTTTTTT,CASSLYLSTGELFF
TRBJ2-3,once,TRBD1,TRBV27,TGTGCCAGCAGTTTAGGGACAGGCCCGACAGATACGCAGTATTTT,CASSLGTGPTDTQYF
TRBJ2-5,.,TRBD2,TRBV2,TGTGCCAGCAGTGAAGAGGACGGAAGCGGGAGAATCAAAGAGACCCAGTACTTC,CASSEEDGSGRIKETQYF
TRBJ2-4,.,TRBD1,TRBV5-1,TGCGCCAGCAGCCAACGGGACAGGGATCGGGACATTCAGTACTTC,CASSQRDRDRDIQYF
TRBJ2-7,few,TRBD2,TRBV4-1,TGCGCCAGCAGCCAAGGAGGGAGGGGTTACGAGCAGTACTTC,CASSQGGRGYEQYF
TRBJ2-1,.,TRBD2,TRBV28,TGTGCCAGCAGTTCTCCTAGCGGGGATGAGCAGTTCTTC,CASSSPSGDEQFF
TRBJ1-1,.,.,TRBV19,TGTGCCAGTAGTATCCCTCGGGGGGGGGCGAAGGGGACTGAAGCTTTCTTT,CASSIPRGGAKGTEAFF
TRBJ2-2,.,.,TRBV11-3,TGTGCCAGCAGCAGATTGGAGGCCGGGGAGCTGTTTTTT,CASSRLEAGELFF